Detailed here is one TCR beta chain. Its recognized antigen is unknown. No per-base quality is available; no much larger clone lies one base away. The data were obtained in a study of cytomegalovirus exposure and HLA in healthy donors listed by TCRdb under 2017. Some background on the complete study: According to an earlier analysis of a few hundred of the donors, some 180 million T cells yielded roughly 110 million unique TCR beta sequences and approximately 280 Gb of sequence data. Because of strong linkage in the cohort, a few DR-DQ haplotypes were treated as single units for association and clustering. Typing coverage varied by locus: roughly 629-630 donors for A, B, C, DRB1 and DQB1; roughly 510 for DQA1; more than 600 for DPA1; roughly 450 for DPB1. The study aimed to test whether signatures of past pathogen exposure could be identified by cataloging public T cell receptors. Among about 400 genotyped donors of the cohort, an average of around 250,000 unique TCR beta nucleotide sequences was sequenced per donor, of which 15% to 20% were non-productive. Using immunosequencing, the study profiled T cell repertoires from around 670 subjects and related those repertoires to cytomegalovirus serostatus. Genome-wide SNP genotypes for about 65% of the roughly 700 donors were used in a later genetic analysis, which treated that subset as a discovery cohort. Of the roughly 400 genotyped donors, 81% were placed in the genetic ancestry cluster associated with self-reported Caucasian donors. In an earlier analysis of 587 of the donors, high-throughput TCR beta sequencing was used to judge whether each TCR beta V gene segment behaved as functional or pseudogenic. To study patterns of TCR occurrence, a later analysis re-analyzed previously published TCR beta repertoires from 666 donors and added high-resolution HLA genotyping. Alongside the repertoire data, information on donor age, sex, ethnicity and CMV serostatus was compiled. The study combined high-throughput TCR immunosequencing, statistical association of individual TCRs with disease status, and machine learning to predict cytomegalovirus infection status. All discovery cohort repertoires had been generated on a single sequencing platform. Along with the approximately 650-subject first cohort, a separate validation cohort of some 130 different subjects was used. The later analysis used no new phenotypic data to find candidate immune exposures, relying instead on TCR beta sequences and their occurrence across donors. Both class I and class II loci were covered by HLA typing, at four-digit resolution. Approximately 310 gigabases of sequencing data and tens of millions of unique TCR sequences were included in an early release covering around 650 HLA-typed donors.

The CDR3 numbers 15 residues from cysteine through phenylalanine. Only the CDR3 portion is preserved as DNA: 45 bases, with reading frame beginning at the first base. Based on the germline V gene, the CDR1 and CDR2 sequences are SGHRS and YFSETQ. Trimming leaves V shorter by 3 bases and J shorter by 7 bases, with the junction holding 8 bases beyond the gene matches. The cohort consisted of some 730 healthy bone marrow donors. Cohort members were all nominally healthy when sampled, although unrecorded immune exposures were likely present. The donor tested CMV seronegative, placing the donor among the approximately 400 seronegative members of the cohort. Each donor provided a peripheral blood sample, and peripheral blood mononuclear cells were used for TCR beta sequencing. The Qiagen DNeasy Blood Extraction Kit was used to extract genomic DNA from the blood cell samples. Broader findings and caveats from the paper: Linkage disequilibrium might explain the correlated functional status among segregating V segments, but an unknown experimental factor could not be ruled out. Because the 87-base-pair reads could not distinguish some IMGT-functional V segments, including TRBV6-2 and TRBV6-3, those segments were excluded. In a later analysis, several top co-occurrence clusters were reported to appear linked to parvovirus B19, influenza, CMV and Epstein-Barr virus. In both the original and validation cohorts, the classifier was reported to diagnose cytomegalovirus status with high specificity and sensitivity. CMV serostatus was the only immune exposure information available for the cohort. When HLA alleles, especially DR and DQ, strongly co-occurred, TCR associations were difficult to assign to individual alleles. In a later analysis, most CMV-associated TCR beta chains were found to appear HLA-restricted, with HLA associations seemingly driven largely by CMV exposure. Because HLA typing was missing for some donors at each locus, association tests included only the typed subset. The presence/absence analyses assumed that sequencing depth was roughly uniform across donors, and that assumption may not be true. Most TCR sequences were seen in very few donors, while some public TCRs were found in many individuals. A further reported finding was that TCR beta sequences accurately predicted the HLA-A and HLA-B alleles for most subjects in the first cohort. In a later genetic analysis, a missense DCLRE1C variant was associated with V-gene and J-gene trimming of TCR beta chains, and the association was replicated in an independent cohort. The authors suggested that the approach could potentially be extended to other disease states and immunological phenotypes. Because counts were too low, seventeen rarely observed V segments, including chromosome 9 orphons, were excluded from the earlier analysis of about 500 of the donors. A few of the identified cytomegalovirus-associated TCR beta chains were confirmed in vitro to be specific for cytomegalovirus antigens. Specific HLA alleles were associated with over 15,000 TCR beta sequences at a false discovery rate of 0.05 in a later analysis. The cohort was sequenced for TCR beta chains only, and without alpha or paired-chain data the features that could be detected were limited. A cluster of highly shared sequence variants was judged likely to represent a technical artifact of the sequencing pipeline. A later analysis found that HLA-associated TCR beta chains were more clonally expanded and had lower generation probabilities than equally common non-associated chains. A later genetic analysis reported fewer N-insertions in productive TCRs among donors in an Asian-associated ancestry cluster than the roughly 670-donor mean. The study gave a list of 150 to 200 TCR beta chains associated with cytomegalovirus. According to a later analysis, TCR association rates differed among HLA loci, with DRB1 alleles showing the most associated TCRs and HLA-C alleles showing the fewest. In an earlier analysis of under 600 of the donors, most TCR beta V segments were observed in productive rearrangements about 90% or about 30% of the time, broadly matching IMGT annotations.

Receptors were amplified or captured by the immunoSEQ multiplex PCR assay. The multiplex PCR relied on a mix of 60 forward primers for TCR Vbeta segments and 13 reverse primers for TCR Jbeta segments. The CDR3 region of rearranged TCR beta genes was amplified from genomic DNA by a multiplex PCR assay. The amplified TCR beta libraries were sequenced on the Illumina HiSeq System as 87-base-pair reads. The study's own analysis went as follows. In a later analysis, tens of millions of unique TCR beta chains were counted across the roughly 670 repertoires, and approximately 9.9 million of these chains were shared by at least two donors. Raw reads were error-corrected and collapsed into unique sequences with a nearest-neighbor algorithm that merged closely related sequences to remove PCR and sequencing errors. V, D and J gene segments were assigned by aligning CDR3 sequences to IMGT reference sequences. For a sequence to be retained, at least a six-nucleotide match to both a V gene segment and a J gene segment was required. A rearrangement counted as productive if the CDR3 had no stop codons and remained in frame with V and J, and every other rearrangement counted as non-productive. CDR3 was defined according to IMGT convention as the region running from the second conserved V-encoded cysteine to the conserved J-encoded phenylalanine. Sequences without an unambiguous match to a single V gene segment were excluded from the earlier analysis of over 500 of the donors. An earlier analysis of several hundred of the donors called V segments functional above 56.7% productive rearrangements and segregating when the between-donor standard deviation exceeded 5%. A statistical classification framework was developed to diagnose cytomegalovirus status using the catalog of TCR beta chain sequences. V and J gene assignment, in a later analysis, came from comparing TCR nucleotide sequences with IMGT/GENE-DB human TR gene sequences. Using the TCRdist pipeline, a later analysis assigned CDR3 sequences along with most-parsimonious VDJ recombination scenarios. In a later analysis, every TCR beta chain was defined by the combination of its CDR3 amino acid sequence and its V-gene family, and reads without a unique V-gene family were dropped. As a way to deal with suspected cross-contamination and a sequencing artifact, a later analysis dropped 450 to 600 nucleotide sequences that were highly shared and had low generation probability. In a later analysis, a clonal expansion index was calculated for each public chain from normalized within-repertoire ranks of inferred template counts. In a later analysis, generation probabilities were computed using a VDJ recombination model fitted to out-of-frame rearrangements, and the results were checked against IGoR. Hypergeometric tests were used in a later analysis to score TCR-TCR, TCR-HLA and TCR-CMV co-occurrence, with a repertoire-size bias correction applied to the TCR pairs. In a later analysis, false discovery rates were estimated by permuting HLA or CMV assignments 20 times. In a later analysis, co-occurring TCRs were grouped with DBSCAN, and TCRdist sequence similarity was added when clustering was performed within HLA-allele-positive subsets. Co-occurrence clustering excluded repertoires with fewer than 30,000 or more than 120,000 public chains, plus five with anomalous nucleotide sharing. In TCRdb, the immuneACCESS table is reduced to in-frame sequences with V and J assigned. These tables do not hold every clone; where another copy was compared, an unresolved V gene accounts for under half, and the others remain unexplained. The DNA gave D and trimming, while V, J and clone size come from that table. For this sample there are more than 200,000 clones; less than 85% appear just once. Jointly, the top ten make up about 0.2% of the sample.

The clonotype was recovered from a girl aged 2-9 years in good health and CMV-seronegative. Recombination connected TRBV5-1 to TRBJ1-4; 8 nucleotides in the junction match TRBD1. Sequenced input: PBMCs. The bases read TGCGCCAGCAGCTCGACTGGACAGGGTACTGAAAAACTGTTTTTT. Translated, this gives CASSSTGQGTEKLFF.